Below, one TCR beta chain is given with its context. Antigen: not known. MiXCR was run by TCRdb on the RT-PCR reads, yielding one entry per CDR3 protein. There are about 700,000 distinct CDR3 sequences in the sample; less than 15% occur only once, and 6.5% to 8% lies in the top ten. The entry originates in a study of response to subunit inactivated influenza vaccine. Findings and caveats of the study: Seasonal influenza vaccination, on each occasion, was suggested by the authors to recruit few new T cells.

V lost 5 bases and J lost 2, with 13 bases in between. The CDR3 is 14 residues long. Germline loops: CDR1 LNHDA, CDR2 SQIVND (reference sequence). The TCR comes from a man in his forties or fifties who received an inactivated influenza vaccine. The chain couples TRBV19 to TRBJ2-7; the D gene is possibly TRBD1 (5 bases). This sample comprised PBMCs from blood, obtained around 14 days before vaccination. The CDR3 sequence is CASSRTPTAYEQYF. For the CDR3, the DNA is TGTGCCAGTAGTCGGACACCCACCGCCTACGAGCAGTACTTC.